This passage covers 25 T cell receptor beta chains from one sample sequenced in a study of response to subunit inactivated influenza vaccine. TCRdb independently ran MiXCR on the RT-PCR reads; one entry per CDR3 protein. The sample shows around 200,000 distinct CDR3 sequences, approximately 15% of them seen only once. The sample here was CD8+ T cells sorted from PBMCs, taken roughly 5 days after vaccination. The receptor set was obtained from a man aged 45-60 years who received an inactivated influenza vaccine.

This clonotype came up a few times. The chain carries TRBV7-9 and TRBJ2-5; D tentatively reads TRBD1 or TRBD2 (5 bases each). The CDR3 covers 14 residues. V lost 5 bases to trimming and J lost 5 bases, with 15 bases between them. Per germline, CDR1 SEHNR and CDR2 FQNEAQ (reference sequence). CDR3 loop: CASSEGWVAETQYF. The CDR3 bases are TGTGCCAGCAGCGAGGGGTGGGTAGCCGAGACCCAGTACTTC.

This chain connects TRBV27 to TRBJ2-4; 9 bases map to TRBD2. Germline CDR1 and CDR2: MNHEY and SMNVEV (reference sequence). With V trimmed by 2 bases and J by 9 bases, 5 bases remained unmatched. The CDR3 is 14 amino acids. CDR3 bases: TGTGCCAGCAGTTTAGCGGGGGGGCCGGGCATTCAGTACTTC. This encodes CASSLAGGPGIQYF.

The chain employs TRBV6-2 or TRBV6-3 and TRBJ2-1; possibly TRBD1 for D (7 bases). Germline-derived CDR1 and CDR2 are MNHEY and SVGEGT. The V end was cut by 2 bases, the J end by 9 bases, with 17 bases between. The CDR3 sequence is 15 residues long. In DNA form, the CDR3 reads TGTGCCAGCAGTTACAAGTTGGAGGGGGCCGGTGAGCAGTTCTTC. Translation gives CASSYKLEGAGEQFF.

A few counts support this clonotype. V is TRBV6-2 or TRBV6-3 and J is TRBJ2-7; D is possibly TRBD1 (6 bases). The germline V and J ends were trimmed by 10 bases and 2 bases, with 12 bases remaining between them. Germline assignment: CDR1 MNHEY and CDR2 SVGEGT. CDR3 length equals 12 residues. CDR3 DNA: TGTGCCACAGGGGATTACCCCTACGAGCAGTACTTC. Amino acids: CATGDYPYEQYF.

This chain connects TRBV11-2 to TRBJ2-7; TRBD1 aligns across 7 bases. Per germline, CDR1 SGHAT and CDR2 FQNNGV. The CDR3 has 14 residues. Trimming at V came to 1 base and at J to 2 bases, leaving 2 bases not matched to a gene. CDR3 loop: CASSLGGTAYEQYF. The DNA of the CDR3 is TGTGCCAGCAGCTTAGGGGGGACAGCCTACGAGCAGTACTTC.

This sequence joins TRBV27 and TRBJ2-7, with 7 nucleotides matching TRBD1. The CDR3 loop spans 18 amino acids. Germline V gene sequence: CDR1 MNHEY, CDR2 SMNVEV (reference sequence). Trimming took 1 base from V and 2 from J; bases not matched to a gene: 14. CDR3 coding DNA: TGTGCCAGCAGTTTATTATTCCAGGGGGTGCCCTCCCCCTACGAGCAGTACTTC. This codes for CASSLLFQGVPSPYEQYF.

The chain joins TRBV2 to TRBJ2-3, with 9 bases fitting TRBD1. Per germline, CDR1 SNHLY and CDR2 FYNNEI. V lost 6 bases to trimming and J lost 5 bases; unmatched junction nucleotides: 12. The CDR3 totals 16 residues. The CDR3 bases are TGTGCCAGCAGACTCTCCGGGACAGGGCCCTTAGATACGCAGTATTTT. It specifies CASRLSGTGPLDTQYF. Variable domain in full (rest from reference TRBV2 and TRBJ2-3): EPEVTQTPSHQVTQMGQEVILRCVPISNHLYFYWYRQILGQKVEFLVSFYNNEISEKSEIFDDQFSVERPDGSNFTLKIRSTKLEDSAMYFCASRLSGTGPLDTQYFGPGTRLTVL.

This clonotype was seen more than once but under ten times. V and J are TRBV4-1 and TRBJ2-1; TRBD2 is a possible D gene (6 bases). CDR1 and CDR2 from the germline V gene are MGHRA and YSYEKL. V shed 0 bases and J shed 8 bases, with 11 bases lying between them. The CDR3 is 14 amino acids. The chain's CDR3 is CASSQERWRDEQFF. CDR3 coding DNA: TGCGCCAGCAGCCAAGAGAGGTGGAGGGATGAGCAGTTCTTC.

The rearrangement uses TRBV15 and TRBJ1-5, with no clear D. V lost 3 bases, J lost 7 bases, and 13 bases lay in between. From germline, CDR1 is LNHNV and CDR2 YYDKDF (reference sequence). There are 14 residues in the CDR3. In DNA form, the CDR3 reads TGTGCCACCAGCAGCAGAGAGGCTGGACAGCCCCAGCATTTT. Translating it yields CATSSREAGQPQHF.

In this sample, this clonotype turned up a few times. V and J are TRBV3-1 and TRBJ2-1; 12 bases align to TRBD2. The germline CDR1 and CDR2 sequences are LGHDT and YNNKEL (reference sequence). V gave up 3 bases and J gave up 7 bases; unmatched junction bases: 4. CDR3 size: 15 residues. CDR3 region: CASSHIGLAGNEQFF. For the CDR3, the DNA is TGTGCCAGCAGCCACATAGGACTAGCGGGGAATGAGCAGTTCTTC.

This clonotype was detected only a few times. The chain employs TRBV30 and TRBJ2-3; D gene uncertain. The germline gives CDR1 GTSNPN, CDR2 SVGIG (reference sequence). CDR3 length equals 14 residues. Trimming took 1 base from V and 2 from J, leaving 10 bases between them. Written as DNA, the CDR3 is TGTGCCTGGAGTGACAGTTTCTTCACAGATACGCAGTATTTT. Protein product: CAWSDSFFTDTQYF.

This chain links TRBV12-3 or TRBV12-4 with TRBJ2-1, with TRBD1 matching over 7 bases. J lost 2 bases, V lost 7 bases, and 5 bases had no gene match. There are 14 residues in the CDR3. CDR3 amino acids: CASTEGAAYNEQFF. The DNA of the CDR3 is TGTGCCAGCACCGAGGGGGCAGCCTACAATGAGCAGTTCTTC.

This clonotype has ten or more counts. The V and J genes are TRBV7-8 and TRBJ2-3; 10 bases are shared with TRBD1. This CDR3 contains 17 residues. Germline-derived CDR1 and CDR2 are SGHVS and FQNEAQ. V lost 5 bases and J lost 2; bases outside the gene matches: 10. CDR3 bases: TGTGCCAGCAGCCCCCATCGGGACAGGGGTGCCACAGATACGCAGTATTTT. Its protein is CASSPHRDRGATDTQYF.

The chain employs TRBV13 and TRBJ2-1, with 8 bases identical to TRBD2. V lost 5 bases to trimming and J lost 1 base; unmatched junction nucleotides: 10. Germline assignment: CDR1 PRHDT and CDR2 FYEKMQ (reference sequence). This CDR3 region has 17 residues. The CDR3 coding sequence is TGTGCCAGCAGCCCTCTTAGCGGGATTGGGTCCTACAATGAGCAGTTCTTC. The encoded protein is CASSPLSGIGSYNEQFF.

This clonotype showed up just a few times. The V and J genes are TRBV28 and TRBJ2-7; 8 positions agree with TRBD2. Germline V gives CDR1 MDHEN, CDR2 SYDVKM. CDR3 length: 15 residues. The junction had 10 bases not matched to a gene; V was cut back by 3 bases and J by 6 bases. The CDR3 sequence is CASSFAGGLAGEQYF. Here the CDR3 DNA reads TGTGCCAGCAGTTTCGCAGGAGGGCTAGCGGGCGAGCAGTACTTC.

The chain couples TRBV7-9 to TRBJ1-6; D gene uncertain. The germline gives CDR1 SEHNR, CDR2 FQNEAQ (reference sequence). V was cut by 2 bases and J by 5 bases, with 4 bases left in between. The CDR3 consists of 13 residues. The CDR3 sequence is CASSLRDNSPLHF. CDR3 nucleotides: TGTGCCAGCAGCTTACGGGATAATTCACCCCTCCACTTT.

This clonotype was picked up many times. V is TRBV28 and J is TRBJ2-2, with D perhaps TRBD1 (5 bases). This CDR3 spans 14 amino acids. Germline-derived CDR1 and CDR2 are MDHEN and SYDVKM. V shed 3 bases and J shed 1 base, with 6 bases lying between them. The CDR3 spells CASSLQGNTGELFF. CDR3 sequence (DNA): TGTGCCAGCAGTTTGCAGGGGAACACCGGGGAGCTGTTTTTT.

The chain uses TRBV30 and TRBJ2-7; 7 bases are shared with TRBD2. The CDR3 has 17 residues. J gave up 2 bases and V 0 bases, and 13 bases lay outside the gene matches. Germline V lookup: CDR1 GTSNPN, CDR2 SVGIG (reference sequence). CDR3 nucleotides: TGTGCCTGGAGTGTATACCGCTCGGCGGGGGATGCCTACGAGCAGTACTTC. The encoded protein is CAWSVYRSAGDAYEQYF.

This clonotype was seen a handful of times. Written as DNA, the CDR3 is TGTGCCAGCAGTTACGAGCGGGGGACACCCGGACATACGCAGTATTTT. This codes for CASSYERGTPGHTQYF. The genes are TRBV6-2 or TRBV6-3 and TRBJ2-3, with TRBD2 matching over 8 bases. CDR3 length: 16 residues. Germline assignment: CDR1 MNHEY and CDR2 SVGEGT. V shed 2 bases and J 7 bases; nucleotides not matched to a gene: 11.

This clonotype was counted between two and nine times. This chain joins TRBV30 and TRBJ1-1, with TRBD1 identical over 11 bases. The germline gives CDR1 GTSNPN, CDR2 SVGIG (reference sequence). CDR3 length equals 14 residues. V was clipped by 2 bases and J by 8 bases; unmatched bases: 7. Here the CDR3 DNA reads TGTGCCTGGAGTCGGACAGGGGGCCAGAAGGAAGCTTTCTTT. Its protein is CAWSRTGGQKEAFF.

The chain links TRBV3-1 to TRBJ2-7; 8 bases are shared with TRBD2. The V gene end was trimmed by 3 bases and the J gene end by 3 bases; junction bases not matched to a gene: 7. Germline lookup yields CDR1 LGHDT and CDR2 YNNKEL (reference sequence). CDR3 length: 15 residues. In DNA, the CDR3 is TGTGCCAGCAGCCAGATTGGAGCGGGGGACTACGAGCAGTACTTC. It specifies CASSQIGAGDYEQYF.

The CDR3 region is CASSLGPGQGYEQYF. The CDR3 DNA follows: TGTGCCAGCAGCTTAGGACCGGGACAGGGTTACGAGCAGTACTTC. This chain connects TRBV11-2 to TRBJ2-7, with TRBD1 identical over 9 bases. CDR3 length equals 15 residues. Losses at the gene ends were 1 base for V and 4 bases for J; bases not matched to a gene: 5. Germline V gene data show CDR1 as SGHAT and CDR2 as FQNNGV.

The table lists this clonotype with a few counts. The V call is TRBV30, the J call TRBJ2-1; 8 nucleotides line up with TRBD1. This CDR3 comprises 15 residues. The germline V gene encodes CDR1 GTSNPN and CDR2 SVGIG (reference sequence). The V segment lost 5 bases and the J segment 8 bases; nucleotides outside the gene matches: 14. The CDR3 bases are TGTGCCTGGTCTGTTGGGACAGGATTTTACCATGAGCAGTTCTTC. Its protein product is CAWSVGTGFYHEQFF.

This clonotype turned up a few times. The V call is TRBV28, the J call TRBJ2-7; the D is unclear. The germline CDR1 and CDR2 sequences are MDHEN and SYDVKM. Trimming removed 6 bases at V and 0 bases at J, with 15 bases between. The CDR3 is 15 residues long. The DNA of the CDR3 is TGTGCCAGCAGCCCGACCGGCGTCAACTCCTACGAGCAGTACTTC. It yields the protein CASSPTGVNSYEQYF.

V is TRBV15 and J is TRBJ2-5; D unresolved. V gave up 1 base and J gave up 1 base, with 10 bases separating them. This CDR3 comprises 15 residues. The germline V gene has CDR1 LNHNV and CDR2 YYDKDF (reference sequence). The CDR3 spells CATSRVRVSQETQYF. Here the CDR3 DNA reads TGTGCCACCAGCAGAGTTAGGGTCTCCCAAGAGACCCAGTACTTC.